This T cell receptor (beta chain) is drawn from a study of blood T cells in healthy people across ages (dated by TCRdb to 2013 to 2016). As for the study more broadly: Template switching captured roughly one uniquely barcoded TCR beta cDNA molecule per two T cells in model experiments. To avoid experimental bias, donors of different ages were spread randomly across the sequencing lanes. Using deep sequencing normalized with unique cDNA molecular identifiers, the study measured how TCR beta repertoire diversity changes with age. The study analyzed two additional independent replicas of 1 million unique cDNA reads from the same blood draw for two donors, one aged 18 to 30 and one aged 80 or older. Four age groups were formed from the donors: young (average about 16 years), middle-aged (approximately 42), aged (62) and long-lived (approximately 78). Overall study results and their limits: As age increased, observed TCR beta diversity per million T cells dropped in a roughly linear way, and a significant reduction was already evident by age about 36. Compared with the aged group, the long-lived group had more naive CD4+ T cells, fewer expanded clones and increased TCR diversity, suggesting age selection. Estimates of total diversity from one million sequenced T cells were regarded as lower bounds and underestimates. The percentage of naive T cells measured by flow cytometry correlated strongly with observed TCR beta diversity. Because donor CMV infection status was unknown, age-related changes in expanded clonotypes were potentially confounded. Since profiling was done on bulk unsorted PBMCs, naive and antigen-experienced compartments could not be conclusively compared.

This clonotype turned up a few times. Its antigen is still unknown. Base qualities are missing; no much larger clone stands one base away. Library preparation was by 5' RACE. The sequencer listed for this sample is Illumina HiSeq 2500. A second PCR of 7 to 11 cycles was run with a J-beta primer mix and a sample-barcoded 5' primer. A unique molecular identifier was introduced onto each TCR beta cDNA molecule by a template-switch 5' adaptor carrying 12 random nucleotides. Each sample yielded at least 2.5 million CDR3-containing paired-end reads. First-strand cDNA was synthesized from all RNA with the Mint cDNA synthesis kit, primed by a TRBC-specific oligonucleotide. All cDNA was treated with uracil-DNA glycosylase and then went through a first 18-cycle PCR with the universal primers M1SS and BC2_uni_R. Per the authors' processing: Normalization of each sample was performed by random selection of 1 million high-quality reads, each carrying a distinct molecular identifier. Reads with shared molecular identifiers were discarded instead of being binned into consensus sequences. MiTCR, run with a Q25 quality threshold and the strictest error-elimination algorithm, handled CDR3 identification, clonotype clustering and error correction. A nonparametric unseen species model with Euler transformation was used to estimate a lower bound on total TCR beta diversity. The public reads were run again by TCRdb, first through fastp at Q25 and then through MiXCR, and only productive beta chains were kept. For every CDR3 protein sequence, its rows merge into one entry that carries the most common genes and DNA. TCRdb's processing, not the study's, gives the V and J calls here. In this sample the table shows fewer than 950,000 distinct CDR3 sequences, 35% to 40% of which occur a single time. The top ten clonotypes cover 10% to 15% of the sample.

Systemically healthy Caucasian individuals from Russia, some 40 in total and aged about 6 to 100 years, were included as donors. Ten milliliters of peripheral blood were drawn from each donor into EDTA-treated Vacutainer tubes. PBMCs were isolated by Ficoll-Paque density-gradient centrifugation, with at least 6 million obtained per sample. Total RNA was extracted from PBMCs with Trizol reagent, with at least 6 micrograms obtained per sample. For every donor, flow cytometry on a PBMC aliquot measured the percentage of naive CD45RAhigh/CD27high T cells. The sample was blood. This receptor was identified in a man aged 18 to 30 in good health.

The sequenced DNA: TGCAGTGCTACCCCCGGGACAAGCAATCAGCCCCAGCATTTT. It specifies CSATPGTSNQPQHF. The receptor chain draws on TRBV20-1 and TRBJ1-5; matching of 6 bases hints at TRBD1 as the D gene. The CDR1 and CDR2 encoded by the germline V gene (reference sequence) are DFQATT and SNEGSKA. The cysteine opens and the phenylalanine closes a CDR3 of 14 amino acids. The sequence is cut down to CDR3 DNA, 42 bases in frame from base 1. V and J are truncated by 4 bases and 1 base respectively, leaving an intervening sequence of 11 bases.